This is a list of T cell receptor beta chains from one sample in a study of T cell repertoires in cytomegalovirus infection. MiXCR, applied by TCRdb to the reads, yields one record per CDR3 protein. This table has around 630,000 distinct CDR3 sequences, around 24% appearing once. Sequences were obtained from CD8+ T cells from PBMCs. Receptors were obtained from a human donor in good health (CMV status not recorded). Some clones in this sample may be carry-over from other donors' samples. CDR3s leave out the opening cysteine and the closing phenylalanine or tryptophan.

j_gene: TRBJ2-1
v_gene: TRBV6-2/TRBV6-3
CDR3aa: ASSYRVGGEDPSSYNEQF

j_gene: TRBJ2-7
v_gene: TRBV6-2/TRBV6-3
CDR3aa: ASNYPSGTSYEQY

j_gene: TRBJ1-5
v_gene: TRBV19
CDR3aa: ASSPYPWYSNQPQH

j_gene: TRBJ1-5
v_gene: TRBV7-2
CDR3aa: ASSSGRNQPQH

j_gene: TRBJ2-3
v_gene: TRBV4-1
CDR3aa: ASSPRGGISTDTQY

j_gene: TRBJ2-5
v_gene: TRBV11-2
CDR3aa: ASSVNRVETQY

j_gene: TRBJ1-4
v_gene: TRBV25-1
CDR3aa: ASSGPGGGGEKLF

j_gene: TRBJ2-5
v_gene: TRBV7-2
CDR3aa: ASSPITLVGETQY

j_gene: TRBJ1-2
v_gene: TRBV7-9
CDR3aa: ASSTARQGRNYGYT

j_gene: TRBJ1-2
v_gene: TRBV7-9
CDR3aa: ASSHPRTGGDYGYT

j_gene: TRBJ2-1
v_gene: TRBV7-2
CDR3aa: ASSFPPDRRDNEQF